Below, 7 T cell receptor beta chains from the same sample are listed, as sequenced in a study of Ad26.COV2.S vaccination and SARS-CoV-2 variants. Generated by immunoSEQ multiplex PCR, the TCRdb table keeps only in-frame clones and is missing some. The table records approximately 360,000 clones, 80% to 90% of them present only once. Treatment defined: some 19 received Ad26.COV2.S at low or high dose, single or two shots; 5 received placebo; per-sample allocation not given. Sampling was done on day 63 after the first vaccine or placebo injection. Material: peripheral blood, obtained in a trial of Ad26.COV2.S vaccine versus placebo. The source of these receptors is a person between 18 and 59 years old who received the Ad26.COV2.S COVID-19 vaccine or a placebo.

Turning to this clone: Other nucleotide sequences in the sample specify the same CDR3. The chain uses TRBV29-1 and TRBJ2-6; D gene uncertain. Trimming took 6 bases from V and 4 from J, leaving 7 bases between them. This CDR3 region has 12 residues. From germline, CDR1 is SQVTM and CDR2 ANQGSEA. The CDR3 sequence is CSVATGANVLTF. The CDR3 nucleotides read TGCAGCGTGGCGACAGGGGCCAACGTCCTGACTTTC.

The V call is TRBV25-1, the J call TRBJ2-2; 8 bases map to TRBD2. V lost 5 bases to trimming and J lost 4 bases; unmatched junction nucleotides: 6. Germline V CDR1 and CDR2: MGHDK, SYGVNS. This CDR3 is built from 15 residues. CDR3 in amino acids: CASSRRAGGTGELFF. CDR3 DNA: TGTGCCAGCAGTCGACGGGCGGGAGGCACCGGGGAGCTGTTTTTT.

The chain joins TRBV6-6 to TRBJ1-2, with TRBD1 as a possible D gene (5 bases). Germline CDR1 is MNHNY and CDR2 is SVGAGI (reference sequence). V was shortened by 7 bases and J by 1 base, with 16 bases between the two germline ends. CDR3 length: 15 amino acids. CDR3 region: CASTMGRIHNYGYTF. Written as DNA, the CDR3 is TGTGCCAGCACCATGGGACGGATACATAACTATGGCTACACCTTC.

This clone was seen only a few times. This chain links TRBV19 with TRBJ1-1; D gene unclear. Trimming cost V 10 bases and J 2 bases, with 14 bases left between them. The CDR3 spans 13 residues. Germline lookup yields CDR1 LNHDA and CDR2 SQIVND (reference sequence). The CDR3 nucleotides read TGTGCCACAAAGAGGCAAGGTAACACTGAAGCTTTCTTT. This gives the protein CATKRQGNTEAFF.

CDR3 in DNA: TGCGCCAGCAGCCTAGCGGGAGGCCCGGTTACGCAGTATTTT. Residues: CASSLAGGPVTQYF. The chain employs TRBV5-1 and TRBJ2-3; TRBD2 matches 11 bases. This CDR3 spans 14 amino acids. J was trimmed by 8 bases and V by 4 bases; bases with no gene match: 6. Germline V gene data show CDR1 as SGHRS and CDR2 as YFSETQ.

In DNA, the CDR3 is TGTGCCAGCAGCCCCCGGACGACGGGGATTTACGAGCAGTACTTC. Amino acid sequence: CASSPRTTGIYEQYF. The rearrangement uses TRBV11-3 and TRBJ2-7; tentative D call: TRBD2 (5 bases). V dropped 5 bases and J dropped 4 bases, with 18 bases sitting between them. CDR3 size: 15 residues. From germline, CDR1 is SGHNT and CDR2 YENEEA.

The CDR3: CASGVPFSGGLSYEQYF. The CDR3 coding sequence is TGTGCTAGTGGTGTCCCCTTTAGCGGGGGCCTGTCCTACGAGCAGTACTTC. This chain joins TRBV12-5 and TRBJ2-7, with 9 bases matching TRBD2. The germline V gene encodes CDR1 LGHNT and CDR2 FRNRAP. V trimming: 5 bases; J trimming: 1 base; junction bases outside the gene matches: 12. The CDR3 is made up of 17 amino acids. Variable domain in full (rest from reference TRBV12-5 and TRBJ2-7): DARVTQTPRHKVTEMGQEVTMRCQPILGHNTVFWYRQTMMQGLELLAYFRNRAPLDDSGMPKDRFSAEMPDATLATLKIQPSEPRDSAVYFCASGVPFSGGLSYEQYFGPGTRLTVT.